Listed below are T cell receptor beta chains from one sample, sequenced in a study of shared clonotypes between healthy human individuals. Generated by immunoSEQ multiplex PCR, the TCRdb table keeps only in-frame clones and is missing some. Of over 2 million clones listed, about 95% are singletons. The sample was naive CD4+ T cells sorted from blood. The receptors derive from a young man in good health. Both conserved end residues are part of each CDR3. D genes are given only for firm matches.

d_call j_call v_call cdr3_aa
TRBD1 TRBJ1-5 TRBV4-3 CASSQDKGARQPQHF
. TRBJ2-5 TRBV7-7 CASSLSGVGETQYF
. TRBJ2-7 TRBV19 CASSSGQQQYF
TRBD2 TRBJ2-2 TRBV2 CASGREAPSNTGELFF
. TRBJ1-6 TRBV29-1 CSVRSSYNSPLHF
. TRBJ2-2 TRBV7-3 CASSLRVDTGELFF
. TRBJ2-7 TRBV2 CASSPVAFISYEQYF
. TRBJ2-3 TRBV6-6 CASSRDSTDTQYF
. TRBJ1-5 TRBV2 CASSKADNQPQHF
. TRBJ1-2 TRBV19 CASTYQGIWGSPGYGYTF
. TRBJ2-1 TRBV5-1 CASSSGPSSFDNEQFF
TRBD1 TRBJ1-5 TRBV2 CASSRDRVNTYSNQPQHF
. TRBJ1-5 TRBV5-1 CASSLEGGNQPQHF
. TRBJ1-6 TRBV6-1 CASSEGSSYNSPLHF
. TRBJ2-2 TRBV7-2 CASSLASQGNTGELFF
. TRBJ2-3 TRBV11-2 CASSSEGQADTQYF
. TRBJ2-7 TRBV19 CASSYGLLSSYEQYF
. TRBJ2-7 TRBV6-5 CASALAGAPYEQYF
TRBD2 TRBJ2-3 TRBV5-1 CASVGLAGEDTQYF
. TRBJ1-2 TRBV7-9 CASSPTDTVYGYTF
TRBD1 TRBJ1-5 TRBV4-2 CASSPGQGNQPQHF
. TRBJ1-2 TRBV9 CASRNDRDYGYTF
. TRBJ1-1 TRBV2 CASSKRNTEAFF
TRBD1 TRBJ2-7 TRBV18 CASSPTGQNYEQYF
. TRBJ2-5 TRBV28 CASSFAGQETQYF
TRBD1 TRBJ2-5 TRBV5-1 CASSHGTGGETQYF
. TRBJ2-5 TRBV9 CASSVGTVQETQYF
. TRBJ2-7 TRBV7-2 CASSLTYEQYF
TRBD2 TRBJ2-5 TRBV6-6 CASDTGLAGAETQYF
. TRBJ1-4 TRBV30 CAWRDDLGTTVGKLFF
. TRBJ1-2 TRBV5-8 CASSRWEGPTRGYTF
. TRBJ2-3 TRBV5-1 CASSLGPGTSTDTQYF
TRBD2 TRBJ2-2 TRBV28 CASTSGGNTGELFF
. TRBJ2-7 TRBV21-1 CASSKGLGPNLYEQYF
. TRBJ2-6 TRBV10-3 CAISEGWASGANVLTF
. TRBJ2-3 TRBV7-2 CASRYRELITDTQYF
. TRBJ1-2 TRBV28 CASSLGPIYGYTF
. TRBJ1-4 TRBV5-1 CASSRTGTFNEKLFF
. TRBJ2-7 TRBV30 CAWTRRGLPYEQYF
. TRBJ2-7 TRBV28 CASSPASEQYF
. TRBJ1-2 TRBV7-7 CASSLGAPAYGYTF
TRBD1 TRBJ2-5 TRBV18 CASSLTTPIGTGQETQYF